This entry is about one T cell receptor (beta chain). This clonotype showed up just a few times. The clone's antigen remains unknown. Per-nucleotide qualities are absent, and no much larger clonotype sits a single base away. These data come from a study of massively parallel sequencing of T cell beta chains (dated by TCRdb to the late 2000s). Some background on the complete study: Human TCR beta CDR3 diversity in peripheral blood was profiled using 5'-RACE, Illumina short-read sequencing and a dedicated short-read assembly strategy. Findings and caveats that apply to the study as a whole: Among approximately 35,000 distinct clonotypes, single-copy clonotypes made up approximately 66% of clonotypes but only around 19% of assemblies. Because the RNA was pooled from many donors, the results reflect population-average clonotype abundance rather than any individual repertoire. By subsampling, clonotype counts were shown to rise linearly with read number, indicating that sequencing depth was far from saturation. TRBV usage was found to range from over 0.0095% for TRBV17 to 21% to 30% for TRBV20-1, and TRBJ usage was found to range from around 1.5% for TRBJ2-6 to about 17% for TRBJ2-1. The reported gene usage frequencies may have been skewed by preferential PCR amplification of some TRBV and TRBJ sequences. A single sequence read was the only support for most clonotypes (about 60% of the roughly 35,000), which could in principle inflate the apparent diversity. A unique TRBV gene could be assigned to only roughly 23,000 (roughly 70%) of the clonotypes. The length of CDR3 beta varied from 21 to 81 nucleotides, with the peak at 45 nucleotides.

Everyone in the donor pool was aged about 18 to 45 years, and the pool included hundreds of males and some 180 females. From 150 to 200 liters of pooled peripheral blood, peripheral leukocyte polyA+ RNA was isolated. A commercial mRNA preparation from normal human peripheral blood leukocytes pooled from approximately 570 individuals was used as the starting material. The cysteine opens and the phenylalanine closes a CDR3 of 13 amino acids. Only CDR3 DNA remains: 39 bases, in frame from the first base. The germline V gene gives CDR1 as KGHSH and CDR2 as LQKENI. V is pruned by 3 bases and J by 5 bases, leaving 4 bases of the junction without a gene match. Instrument on record: Illumina Genome Analyzer II. Two rounds of nested PCR with TRBC1/TRBC2-specific primers yielded a RACE product of about 520 bp, which was gel-purified. A TRBC-specific primer and a template-switching oligonucleotide were used to make first-strand cDNA, with the template-switching oligonucleotide providing a 5' anchor for RACE. The RACE amplicon was too long for direct short-read sequencing, so it was concatemerized by ligation and sheared by sonication. PAGE was used to isolate a size fraction of 100 to 300 bp, and that fraction then underwent shotgun sequencing on the Illumina platform. Sequencing on an Illumina GAII produced 18.8 million 36-nt reads and 21.7 million 50-nt single-end reads in separate runs. Turning to the authors' computational methods: The pooled approximately 43,000,000 reads were assembled with iSSAKE using parameters -m 15, -o 2 and -r 0.7. Reads that aligned to the ends of Ensembl TRBV gene predictions and carried unmatched junctional bases were used to seed de novo CDR3 beta assemblies. Clonotype abundance was estimated from the number of matching assembled contigs rather than from raw read depth. Of the assembled clonotypes, 2,098 (roughly 5.9%) were found to have in-frame stop codons and were removed, so that approximately 35,000 productive clonotypes were retained. Sanger sequencing of cloned RACE products gave 250 to 350 unique TCR sequences, and around 70% of them were also found in the Illumina assembly. TCRdb reprocessing: public reads trimmed at Q25 with fastp, clones called with MiXCR, in-frame beta chains kept. Records with the same CDR3 protein are collapsed into one entry carrying the most frequent genes and DNA. The V and J calls were determined by TCRdb, not by the authors. The sample data list roughly 4,500 distinct CDR3 sequences, and around 41% of these were observed just once. Approximately 2.7% of the sample is in the top ten clones.

This chain is built from TRBV18 and TRBJ2-7, and 7 junctional nucleotides match TRBD1. The sequenced sample consisted of commercial RNA from peripheral blood pooled from many donors. This TCR was sampled from a pool of human donors in good health; the sample was commercial RNA pooled from many donors. The CDR3 amino acid sequence is: CASSPTGLHEQYF. The nucleotide sequence is TGTGCCAGCTCACCGACAGGGTTGCACGAGCAGTACTTC.